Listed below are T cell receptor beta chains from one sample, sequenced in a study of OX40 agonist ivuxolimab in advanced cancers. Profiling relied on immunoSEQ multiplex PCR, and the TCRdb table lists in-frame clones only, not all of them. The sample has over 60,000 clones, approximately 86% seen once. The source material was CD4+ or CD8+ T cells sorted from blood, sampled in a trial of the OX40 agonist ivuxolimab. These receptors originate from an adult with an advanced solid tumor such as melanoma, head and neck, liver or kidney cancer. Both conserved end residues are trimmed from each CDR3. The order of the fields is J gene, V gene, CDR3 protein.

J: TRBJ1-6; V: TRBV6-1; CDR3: ASSDIQGANSPLH
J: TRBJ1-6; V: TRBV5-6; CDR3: ASSLTGVGYNSPLH
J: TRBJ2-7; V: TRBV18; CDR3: ASSPLPGQGDYEQY
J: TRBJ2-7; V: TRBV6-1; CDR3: ASSEPRLSPSYEQY
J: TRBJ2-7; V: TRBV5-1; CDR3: ASSRITGGEQY
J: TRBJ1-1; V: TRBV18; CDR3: ASSPPRQGSGEAF
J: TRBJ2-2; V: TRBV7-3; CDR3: AERWAGELF
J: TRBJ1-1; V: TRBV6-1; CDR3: ASSGQLHRENTEAF
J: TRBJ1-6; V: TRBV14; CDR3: ASSQDFGGPTSPLH
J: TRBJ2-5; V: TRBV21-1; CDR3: ASSSTGVQETQY
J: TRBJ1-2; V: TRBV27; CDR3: ASSLSGVGYT
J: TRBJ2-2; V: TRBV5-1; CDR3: ASSDGTSNTGELF
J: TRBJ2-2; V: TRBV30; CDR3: AWSALATGGRGEPF
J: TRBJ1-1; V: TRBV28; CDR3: ASSLSAGWNTEAF
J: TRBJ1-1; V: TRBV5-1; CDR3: ATRETGATEAF
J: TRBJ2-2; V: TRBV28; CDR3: ATLTPGELF
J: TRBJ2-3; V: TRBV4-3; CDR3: ASSQALSSGILTDTQY
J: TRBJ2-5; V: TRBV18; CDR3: ASSLRTSGGETQY
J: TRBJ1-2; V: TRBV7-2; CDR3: ASSLDRGKTNYGYT
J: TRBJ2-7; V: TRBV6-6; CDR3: ASSYSYSGSGGEQY
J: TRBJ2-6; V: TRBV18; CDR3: ASSKESGQGIGGANVLT
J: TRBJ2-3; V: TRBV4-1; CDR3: ASSQMGQGADTQY
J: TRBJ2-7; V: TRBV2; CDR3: ASILTNEGTYEQY
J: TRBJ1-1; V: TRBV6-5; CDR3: ASSYDLWSNTEAF
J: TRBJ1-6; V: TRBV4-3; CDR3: ASSQERGHTLH
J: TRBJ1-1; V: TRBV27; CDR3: ASSLGGRTEAF
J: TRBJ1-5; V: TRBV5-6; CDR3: ASSSRDRVLIQPQH
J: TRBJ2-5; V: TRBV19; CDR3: ASSMSETQY